Below, 31 T cell receptor beta chains from the same sample are listed, as sequenced in a study of early T cells in non-severe SARS-CoV-2 infection. Via MiXCR, TCRdb re-called the 5' RACE reads, giving one row per CDR3 protein. The sample includes 100,000 to 140,000 distinct CDR3 sequences, roughly 10% seen only once; the top ten take 6.5% to 8%. The sequencing sample was made of whole blood. These TCRs come from an adult who was a healthcare worker with PCR-confirmed SARS-CoV-2 infection or an uninfected control (not recorded which).

The V call is TRBV6-5, the J call TRBJ1-5; possible D gene TRBD1, 5 bases. V gave up 0 bases and J gave up 1 base, with 7 bases separating them. The CDR3 loop spans 15 amino acids. The germline gives CDR1 MNHEY, CDR2 SVGAGI. CDR3 region: CASSYSGGSNQPQHF. Here the CDR3 DNA reads TGTGCCAGCAGTTACTCGGGGGGGAGCAATCAGCCCCAGCATTTT.

This clonotype was seen many times. This chain uses TRBV5-5 with TRBJ2-2; D could derive from TRBD1 or TRBD2 (5 bases each). CDR1 SGHKS and CDR2 YYEKEE come from the germline V gene (reference sequence). Trimming removed 4 bases from V and 0 bases from J, with 10 bases in between. This CDR3 has 15 amino acids. CDR3 DNA sequence: TGTGCCAGCAGCGGGGGACGTGCGAACACCGGGGAGCTGTTTTTT. Translating gives CASSGGRANTGELFF. The whole variable domain, remainder taken from reference TRBV5-5 and TRBJ2-2, is DAGVTQSPTHLIKTRGQQVTLRCSPISGHKSVSWYQQVLGQGPQFIFQYYEKEERGRGNFPDRFSARQFPNYSSELNVNALLLGDSALYLCASSGGRANTGELFFGEGSRLTVL.

The sample holds many counts of this clonotype. This chain links TRBV12-3 or TRBV12-4 with TRBJ1-1, with D perhaps matching TRBD1 (6 bases). Between the trimmed V and J ends, which lost 5 bases and 5 bases, there was a span of 12 bases. This CDR3 has 13 residues. The CDR3, as DNA: TGTGCCAGCAGTGACTATCAGGGGACTGAAGCTTTCTTT. It yields the protein CASSDYQGTEAFF.

The chain employs TRBV2 and TRBJ1-4, with D uncertain. Germline CDR1 SNHLY, CDR2 FYNNEI. CDR3 length: 15 residues. V lost 7 bases and J lost 0, with 12 bases in between. The CDR3 sequence: CASTSQRATNEKLFF. Here the CDR3 DNA reads TGTGCCAGCACCAGCCAGAGGGCAACTAATGAAAAACTGTTTTTT.

This clonotype was counted a few times. This rearrangement joins TRBV2 to TRBJ2-3; no firm D call. CDR3 length equals 15 residues. Germline CDR1 and CDR2: SNHLY and FYNNEI. Trimming shortened V by 1 base and J by 1 base, and 9 bases separated the two germline ends. The CDR3 DNA reads TGTGCCAGCAGTGAAGGGTTCCTAGGCACAGATACGCAGTATTTT. Translating it yields CASSEGFLGTDTQYF.

The rearrangement links TRBV12-3 or TRBV12-4 to TRBJ2-1, with 8 bases aligning to TRBD1. The V and J ends lost 2 bases and 2 bases, in that order; junction bases with no gene match: 5. CDR3 size: 16 residues. For the CDR3, the DNA is TGTGCCAGCAGTTTATCAATACAGGGGGCCTACAATGAGCAGTTCTTC. Translation gives CASSLSIQGAYNEQFF.

This clonotype appeared many times. This rearrangement joins TRBV5-1 to TRBJ2-3; TRBD1 matches 7 bases. Germline CDR1 reads SGHRS; CDR2 reads YFSETQ. With V trimmed by 2 bases and J by 2 bases, 8 bases remained unmatched. The CDR3 totals 16 residues. The CDR3 coding sequence is TGCGCCAGCAGCTTAGGGGGCTTGACAGACACAGATACGCAGTATTTT. Translated: CASSLGGLTDTDTQYF.

The sample holds a few counts of this clonotype. The J gene is TRBJ2-1, the V gene TRBV30; 7 nucleotides match TRBD1. V lost 5 bases to trimming and J lost 6 bases; unmatched junction nucleotides: 10. Germline lookup yields CDR1 GTSNPN and CDR2 SVGIG (reference sequence). The length of the CDR3 is 14 residues. DNA for the CDR3: TGTGCCTGGGGAAGAAGGGACAGAACCAATGAGCAGTTCTTC. It yields the protein CAWGRRDRTNEQFF.

The chain has TRBV5-1 and TRBJ2-7; D not resolved. In germline, CDR1 is SGHRS, CDR2 YFSETQ. The CDR3 consists of 13 residues. With 0 bases removed from V and 7 bases from J, the gap between germline ends came to 11 bases. CDR3 protein: CASSLGAPAEQYF. In DNA, the CDR3 is TGCGCCAGCAGCTTGGGGGCTCCTGCGGAGCAGTACTTC.

Details on this clonotype: A read error may be the cause here, since a much bigger clone is one base away. The chain couples TRBV2 to TRBJ2-7; D may be TRBD1 or TRBD2 (6 bases each). V was clipped by 7 bases and J by 6 bases, with 16 bases between them. This CDR3 contains 13 residues. Looked up from germline, CDR1 is SNHLY and CDR2 is FYNNEI. CDR3 amino acids: CASIHVGGGEQYF. For the CDR3, the DNA is TGTGCCAGCATCCACGTCGGGGGCGGCGAGCAGTACTTC.

This clonotype has a handful of counts. The V and J genes are TRBV20-1 and TRBJ2-1, with TRBD2 identical over 7 bases. The CDR3 length is 15 residues. From germline, CDR1 is DFQATT and CDR2 SNEGSKA (reference sequence). V lost 1 base and J lost 7; bases outside the gene matches: 10. The CDR3 DNA reads as TGCAGTGCTAGAGTAGGTCTAGCGGTGCGGAATGAGCAGTTCTTC. Translating it yields CSARVGLAVRNEQFF.

This clonotype was recorded at least ten times. The rearrangement uses TRBV11-2 and TRBJ2-1; a weak D match, TRBD1 (5 bases). Germline V gene lookup returns CDR1 SGHAT and CDR2 FQNNGV. The CDR3 is 16 amino acids. Deletions cut 5 bases from V and 0 bases from J, with 14 bases between. The CDR3 is CASSPQYRSSYNEQFF. For the CDR3, the DNA is TGTGCCAGCAGCCCCCAATACAGGAGCTCCTACAATGAGCAGTTCTTC.

The J gene is TRBJ2-2, the V gene TRBV5-4; no clear D. Germline values: CDR1 SGHNT, CDR2 YYREEE (reference sequence). Trimming shortened V by 5 bases and J by 6 bases, and 8 bases separated the two germline ends. The CDR3 is 12 residues long. This CDR3 is CASRIDPGELFF. The DNA of the CDR3 is TGTGCCAGCAGGATCGATCCCGGGGAGCTGTTTTTT. Supplemented by reference TRBV5-4 and TRBJ2-2, the full variable domain reads ETGVTQSPTHLIKTRGQQVTLRCSSQSGHNTVSWYQQALGQGPQFIFQYYREEENGRGNFPPRFSGLQFPNYSSELNVNALELDDSALYLCASRIDPGELFFGEGSRLTVL.

V and J are TRBV15 and TRBJ2-7; the D is unclear. Trimming cost V 5 bases and J 3 bases, with 17 bases left between them. CDR3 length equals 15 residues. The germline gives CDR1 LNHNV, CDR2 YYDKDF (reference sequence). The CDR3 spells CATSGIRGRDYEQYF. CDR3 in DNA: TGTGCCACCAGCGGGATACGAGGTCGAGACTACGAGCAGTACTTC.

This clonotype was seen repeatedly, ten times or more. This chain uses TRBV10-1 with TRBJ2-1; D unclear. Trimming took off 6 bases at V and 5 bases at J, with 11 bases between the two ends. Germline CDR1 reads WNHNN; CDR2 reads SYGVQD (reference sequence). This CDR3 is 13 amino acids long. CDR3 region: CASSLQRNNEQFF. The DNA of the CDR3 is TGCGCCAGCAGCCTCCAACGTAACAATGAGCAGTTCTTC.

This clonotype was picked up many times. This chain joins TRBV5-1 and TRBJ2-5; TRBD2 matches at 16 bases. V shed 4 bases, J shed 5 bases, and the junction held 11 bases outside the gene matches. Looked up from germline, CDR1 is SGHRS and CDR2 is YFSETQ. CDR3 length: 18 residues. The CDR3 sequence: CASSPGTSGRAWEETQYF. CDR3 nucleotide sequence: TGCGCCAGCAGCCCCGGGACTAGCGGGAGGGCCTGGGAGGAGACCCAGTACTTC.

The gene calls are TRBV20-1 and TRBJ2-7; D possibly corresponds to TRBD2 (5 bases). The germline V and J ends were trimmed by 0 bases and 3 bases, with 12 bases remaining between them. The CDR3 is made up of 14 amino acids. The germline gives CDR1 DFQATT, CDR2 SNEGSKA (reference sequence). The CDR3 DNA sequence: TGCAGTGCTAGAGATATCCGGGATATCTACGAGCAGTACTTC. It translates to CSARDIRDIYEQYF.

This sequence joins TRBV12-3 or TRBV12-4 and TRBJ1-1; D call uncertain. V lost 3 bases, J lost 3 bases, and 11 bases lay in between. The CDR3 extends over 14 amino acids. The CDR3 DNA sequence: TGTGCCAGCAGTTTGGCGGGATGGGACACTGAAGCTTTCTTT. Translating it yields CASSLAGWDTEAFF.

The rearrangement links TRBV2 to TRBJ1-4, with a possible D match to TRBD1 (5 bases). Between the trimmed V and J ends, which lost 4 bases and 10 bases, there was a span of 13 bases. The germline gives CDR1 SNHLY, CDR2 FYNNEI. The CDR3 is 13 amino acids. CDR3 DNA: TGTGCCAGCAGTGTTGGGGCCGGGGGAAAACTGTTTTTT. As protein: CASSVGAGGKLFF.

This clonotype was found many times. The chain uses TRBV2 and TRBJ2-7; D possibly corresponds to TRBD2 (6 bases). The CDR3 is made up of 15 amino acids. Germline lookup yields CDR1 SNHLY and CDR2 FYNNEI. V was shortened by 9 bases and J by 2 bases, with 20 bases between the two germline ends. In DNA form, the CDR3 reads TGTGCCAGTAGCCCCTCCACCGCGGGACCCTACGAGCAGTACTTC. Protein sequence: CASSPSTAGPYEQYF.

This clonotype was seen ten or more times. V is TRBV5-5 and J is TRBJ2-5; D perhaps matches TRBD1 (5 bases). Germline CDR1 reads SGHKS; CDR2 reads YYEKEE (reference sequence). V lost 0 bases, J lost 1 base, and 7 bases lay in between. CDR3 length: 14 residues. The DNA of the CDR3 is TGTGCCAGCAGCTTGGGGCAGGGCCAAGAGACCCAGTACTTC. Translation gives CASSLGQGQETQYF.

This clonotype was observed many times. The genes are TRBV2 and TRBJ1-2, with D perhaps matching TRBD1 (6 bases). This CDR3 comprises 15 residues. Trimming left V 6 bases short and J 2 bases short, with 16 bases between. Per germline, CDR1 SNHLY and CDR2 FYNNEI. As DNA, the CDR3 is TGTGCCAGCAGACTACAACAGGGCCTCAACTATGGCTACACCTTC. Translation: CASRLQQGLNYGYTF.

This chain joins TRBV28 and TRBJ2-6; a possible D gene is TRBD2 (5 bases). The CDR3 runs 16 residues. V was pared by 7 bases and J by 1 base, with 14 bases between. The germline V gene has CDR1 MDHEN and CDR2 SYDVKM. In DNA, the CDR3 is TGTGCCAGCACCGACGGGATGATATCTGGGGCCAACGTCCTGACTTTC. It codes for CASTDGMISGANVLTF.

The table lists this clonotype with many counts. The J gene is TRBJ2-7, the V gene TRBV7-8, with D uncertain. CDR3 length: 13 amino acids. The V gene's germline CDR1 is SGHVS and CDR2 FQNEAQ. Between the trimmed V and J ends, which lost 1 base and 4 bases, there was a span of 8 bases. The CDR3 bases are TGTGCCAGCAGCTTAGGCGGAAGGTACGAGCAGTACTTC. It is translated as CASSLGGRYEQYF.

The chain couples TRBV7-2 to TRBJ2-2; possible D gene TRBD2, 6 bases. CDR3 size: 12 residues. Germline CDR1 reads SGHTA; CDR2 reads FQGNSA. V was pared by 9 bases and J by 6 bases, with 11 bases between. The CDR3: CASLAEPGELFF. CDR3 coding DNA: TGTGCCAGTTTAGCGGAACCCGGGGAGCTGTTTTTT.

This clonotype was counted many times. The rearrangement links TRBV5-1 to TRBJ2-1, with D perhaps TRBD1 (6 bases). The CDR3 covers 14 residues. Germline-derived CDR1 and CDR2 are SGHRS and YFSETQ. Between the trimmed V and J ends, which lost 0 bases and 8 bases, there was a span of 12 bases. The DNA of the CDR3 is TGCGCCAGCAGCTTGGAGCAGGGGCTTTATGAGCAGTTCTTC. Protein sequence: CASSLEQGLYEQFF.

The sample holds many counts of this clonotype. The chain has TRBV5-6 and TRBJ2-2; D is ambiguous. From germline, CDR1 is SGHDT and CDR2 YYEEEE. The CDR3 is 11 residues long. Trimming removed 5 bases at V and 6 bases at J, with 5 bases between. Here the CDR3 DNA reads TGTGCCAGCAGTGACGCCGGGGAGCTGTTTTTT. This sequence encodes CASSDAGELFF.

The chain joins TRBV20-1 to TRBJ2-3, with D tentatively TRBD2 (5 bases). Germline V CDR1 and CDR2: DFQATT, SNEGSKA (reference sequence). The CDR3 totals 13 residues. The V end was cut by 4 bases, the J end by 6 bases, with 14 bases between. The CDR3 nucleotides are TGCAGTGCTACCCCGGGAATAGTGGATACGCAGTATTTT. Translating it yields CSATPGIVDTQYF.

This clonotype was seen more than once but under ten times. This chain uses TRBV11-2 with TRBJ2-3; D call uncertain. The CDR3 consists of 15 residues. V was cut by 1 base and J by 9 bases, with 17 bases left in between. Germline V CDR1 and CDR2: SGHAT, FQNNGV. The CDR3 reads CASSLAPKGIETQYF. The CDR3 nucleotides are TGTGCCAGCAGCTTAGCTCCAAAGGGCATCGAGACGCAGTATTTT. The full variable domain, rest sourced from reference TRBV11-2 and TRBJ2-3, is EAGVAQSPRYKIIEKRQSVAFWCNPISGHATLYWYQQILGQGPKLLIQFQNNGVVDDSQLPKDRFSAERLKGVDSTLKIQPAKLEDSAVYLCASSLAPKGIETQYFGPGTRLTVL.

This clonotype has at least ten counts. The V call is TRBV6-4, the J call TRBJ2-3; 8 positions match TRBD2. The junction had 10 bases not matched to a gene; V was cut back by 8 bases and J by 6 bases. Looked up from germline, CDR1 is MRHNA and CDR2 is SNTAGT. The CDR3 is 14 amino acids. Here the CDR3 DNA reads TGTGCCAGCGGTCCAGCGGGAGACTCGGATACGCAGTATTTT. This encodes CASGPAGDSDTQYF.

This clonotype was counted only a few times. The chain has TRBV30 and TRBJ2-7, with D possibly being TRBD1 or TRBD2 (5 bases each). Trimming removed 4 bases at V and 5 bases at J, with 15 bases between. Germline V gene lookup returns CDR1 GTSNPN and CDR2 SVGIG (reference sequence). There are 13 residues in the CDR3. The CDR3 loop reads CAWTPGAGHEQYF. CDR3 nucleotide sequence: TGTGCCTGGACCCCCGGGGCCGGCCACGAGCAGTACTTC. Supplemented by reference TRBV30 and TRBJ2-7, the full variable domain reads SQTIHQWPATLVQPVGSPLSLECTVEGTSNPNLYWYRQAAGRGLQLLFYSVGIGQISSEVPQNLSASRPQDRQFILSSKKLLLSDSGFYLCAWTPGAGHEQYFGPGTRLTVT.